The entry that follows covers one T cell receptor (beta chain) sequence. Its target is unknown. The sample is drawn from a study of cytotoxic CD8 clonotypes in ibrutinib-treated CLL. Repertoires were generated with immunoSEQ multiplex PCR, while TCRdb's copy carries only in-frame clones and drops some. The sample shows roughly 170,000 clones, more than 80% of them seen only once. About 2 micrograms of genomic DNA, which was extracted from cryopreserved PBMCs, served as the material used for the TCR beta libraries. Study-level results: Starting clonality was above that of age-matched healthy donors and tracked circulating CD8+ T-cell counts. Elevated clonality accompanied ibrutinib response, with a return toward baseline values at progression.

The V end was cut by 0 bases, the J end by 9 bases, with 16 bases between. CDR3 length equals 16 residues. Germline assignment: CDR1 SGHRS and CDR2 YFSETQ. The gene calls are TRBV5-1 and TRBJ1-6; D unresolved. The receptor comes from a human donor with chronic lymphocytic leukemia. Sequences were derived from PBMCs, sampled after 24 months of ibrutinib treatment. CDR3 sequence: CASSLGPEGRSSPLHF. The CDR3 DNA follows: TGCGCCAGCAGCTTGGGGCCGGAGGGAAGAAGTTCACCCCTCCACTTT.